This T cell receptor (beta chain) was observed in a study of T cell repertoires in cytomegalovirus infection (dated by TCRdb to the late 2010s). In terms of the full investigation: The peptide stimulations were aimed at well-studied HLA-B-restricted epitopes as well as recently identified HLA-C-restricted CMV epitopes, whose presentation resists viral immunomodulation. Because public TCR beta signatures pointed to carriage of CMV infection together with the matching HLA type, the HLA type of each donor mattered for the analysis. The paper as a whole reports these results and caveats: Cumulative frequency of public TCR beta family members discriminated carriers of CMV infection plus the relevant HLA type in this cohort and an independent roughly 320-donor cohort. The ex vivo response was dominated by HLA-C-restricted CMV-specific TCR beta clonotypes, and the single most frequent clonotype in two of eight donors was supplied by these HLA-C-restricted clonotypes.

This clonotype appeared a few times. This clone's antigen is unknown. Per-base quality was not reported, and no clone a single base away is much larger than it. In light of the paper, this sample's treatment or condition label describes: in vitro stimulation with specific CMV peptide epitopes to enrich CMV-specific T cells. TCRdb names Illumina HiSeq 1500 as the instrument used. In-frame beta chains were kept once TCRdb had trimmed the public reads at Q25 with fastp and called clones with MiXCR. Rows matching on CDR3 protein sequence are summarized as one entry with the most common DNA and genes. The sample records approximately 70,000 distinct CDR3 sequences, 20% of which are singletons. The ten largest clonotypes hold roughly two thirds of the sample. The receptor was isolated from a human donor in good health (CMV status not recorded). Some clones in this sample may be carry-over from other donors' samples. The input for sequencing was CD8+ T cells from cultured PBMCs, taken from culture after CMV antigen stimulation.

The DNA is TGTGCCAGCAGCTTTAGTAAGGGGACGGAGACCCAGTACTTC. Translated, it gives CASSFSKGTETQYF. The chain was built from TRBV7-6 and TRBJ2-5, with the D call perhaps TRBD1 or TRBD2, each one matching 5 bases. Trimming costs V 3 bases and J 5 bases, and their ends lie 13 bases apart. The CDR3 spans 14 residues, from the cysteine through the phenylalanine. CDR3 DNA is the only sequence kept; it has 42 bases, read in frame from the first base. CDR1 and CDR2 were assigned from the germline V gene as SGHVS and FNYEAQ.